The 25 T cell receptor beta chains below all came from one sample that was sequenced in a study of memory CD4+ T cells and cytomegalovirus serostatus. This table comes from immunoSEQ multiplex PCR, and its TCRdb copy is limited to in-frame clones, with some not included. The sample includes about 57,000 clones, roughly 80% of them seen just once. The sort gate was single viable CD3+CD4+CD8-CD45RO+ cells for memory CD4+ T cells. The sequencing input was memory CD4+ T cells from blood. These receptors originate from an adult in good health and CMV-seronegative.

The J gene is TRBJ2-3, the V gene TRBV10-1; TRBD2 aligns across 7 bases. CDR1 WNHNN and CDR2 SYGVQD come from the germline V gene (reference sequence). The junction had 7 bases not matched to a gene; V was cut back by 3 bases and J by 1 base. This CDR3 region has 16 residues. The CDR3 DNA reads TGCGCCAGCAGTGAAGGACTAGGAGGTGGCACAGATACGCAGTATTTT. Amino acids: CASSEGLGGGTDTQYF.

This clone was picked up a small number of times. V and J are TRBV19 and TRBJ1-2; 7 nucleotides match TRBD1. In germline, CDR1 is LNHDA, CDR2 SQIVND (reference sequence). Unmatched junction bases numbered 7, after V lost 2 bases and J lost 4 bases. The CDR3 runs to 15 residues. CDR3 coding DNA: TGTGCCAGTAGTATAAAGTCAGGGGGAAGCTATGGCTACACCTTC. Amino acid sequence: CASSIKSGGSYGYTF.

This chain links TRBV7-2 with TRBJ1-2; D gene unclear. The germline V gene encodes CDR1 SGHTA and CDR2 FQGNSA. Between the trimmed V and J ends, which lost 5 bases and 4 bases, there was a span of 5 bases. This CDR3 is built from 11 residues. CDR3 bases: TGTGCCAGCAGCACCAGCTATGGCTACACCTTC. Encoded protein: CASSTSYGYTF.

This rearrangement joins TRBV28 to TRBJ2-5; D is unclear. The CDR3 is 12 residues long. Germline V gene sequence: CDR1 MDHEN, CDR2 SYDVKM. The V gene lost 7 bases and the J gene lost 5 bases, with 11 bases spanning the gap. The CDR3 spells CASTAPFETQYF. CDR3 nucleotide sequence: TGTGCCAGCACTGCGCCCTTTGAGACCCAGTACTTC.

The chain recombines TRBV6-1 with TRBJ1-5; 9 bases fit TRBD1. V lost 6 bases and J lost 5; bases outside the gene matches: 5. The CDR3 length is 14 residues. The germline CDR1 and CDR2 sequences are MNHNS and SASEGT. For the CDR3, the DNA is TGTGCCAGCAGAGGACAGGGGAGGGATCAGCCCCAGCATTTT. Protein product: CASRGQGRDQPQHF.

The chain couples TRBV20-1 to TRBJ2-1, with D uncertain. Germline lookup yields CDR1 DFQATT and CDR2 SNEGSKA (reference sequence). The V gene lost 5 bases and the J gene lost 6 bases, with 8 bases spanning the gap. This CDR3 contains 11 residues. The CDR3 region is CSAYHANEQFF. The DNA of the CDR3 is TGCAGTGCTTACCACGCCAATGAGCAGTTCTTC.

The chain uses TRBV18 and TRBJ1-5; D ambiguous. The CDR3 is made up of 14 amino acids. Germline V gene data show CDR1 as KGHSH and CDR2 as LQKENI. Deletions cut 2 bases from V and 1 base from J, with 6 bases between. This CDR3 reads CASSPAQSNQPQHF. CDR3 bases: TGTGCCAGCTCACCAGCCCAGAGCAATCAGCCCCAGCATTTT. The full variable domain, in which reference TRBV18 and TRBJ1-5 provide the parts outside the CDR3, is NAGVMQNPRHLVRRRGQEARLRCSPMKGHSHVYWYRQLPEEGLKFMVYLQKENIIDESGMPKERFSAEFPKEGPSILRIQQVVRGDSAAYFCASSPAQSNQPQHFGDGTRLSIL.

The gene calls are TRBV30 and TRBJ2-7; D is possibly TRBD1 (5 bases). The length of the CDR3 is 12 residues. CDR1 and CDR2 (germline): GTSNPN, SVGIG (reference sequence). V was trimmed by 2 bases and J by 4 bases, leaving 9 bases between them. The CDR3 loop reads CAWSKGRYEQYF. CDR3 DNA sequence: TGTGCCTGGAGTAAGGGGCGTTACGAGCAGTACTTC.

This chain uses TRBV28 with TRBJ1-5; tentatively, D is TRBD1 (5 bases). The CDR3 is made up of 16 amino acids. The germline V gene has CDR1 MDHEN and CDR2 SYDVKM. The V and J ends lost 1 base and 6 bases respectively, with 16 bases between them. The CDR3 reads CASSLSIEGYSQPQHF. As DNA, the CDR3 is TGTGCCAGCAGTTTATCAATTGAGGGGTACAGTCAGCCCCAGCATTTT.

This clone has just a few counts. The chain employs TRBV2 and TRBJ2-3, with 8 bases lining up with TRBD1. There are 16 residues in the CDR3. The germline V gene encodes CDR1 SNHLY and CDR2 FYNNEI. V lost 5 bases and J lost 0; bases outside the gene matches: 7. The CDR3 loop is CASSPRDRLSTDTQYF. As DNA, the CDR3 is TGTGCCAGCAGTCCCCGGGACAGGCTCAGCACAGATACGCAGTATTTT.

The chain couples TRBV6-1 to TRBJ1-6; D not certain. There are 15 residues in the CDR3. CDR1 and CDR2 from the germline V gene are MNHNS and SASEGT. V lost 0 bases and J lost 6, with 9 bases in between. CDR3 amino acids: CASSEAWQVNSPLHF. CDR3 DNA: TGTGCCAGCAGTGAAGCGTGGCAGGTTAATTCACCCCTCCACTTT.

The rearrangement uses TRBV14 and TRBJ2-2; no reliable D call. From germline, CDR1 is SGHDN and CDR2 FVKESK. Trimming took off 0 bases at V and 7 bases at J, with 9 bases between the two ends. The CDR3 is 14 residues long. The CDR3 is CASSQDGINGELFF. The CDR3 DNA reads TGTGCCAGCAGCCAAGACGGTATCAACGGGGAGCTGTTTTTT. Drawing the rest from reference TRBV14 and TRBJ2-2, the complete variable domain is EAGVTQFPSHSVIEKGQTVTLRCDPISGHDNLYWYRRVMGKEIKFLLHFVKESKQDESGMPNNRFLAERTGGTYSTLKVQPAELEDSGVYFCASSQDGINGELFFGEGSRLTVL.

The CDR3 sequence: CASSYGQGVYQPQHF. CDR3 in DNA: TGTGCCAGCAGCTACGGACAGGGTGTCTATCAGCCCCAGCATTTT. This sequence joins TRBV28 and TRBJ1-5, with 8 positions matching TRBD1. J gave up 5 bases and V 6 bases, and 9 bases lay outside the gene matches. Germline assignment: CDR1 MDHEN and CDR2 SYDVKM. The CDR3 runs to 15 residues.

This clone was counted only a few times. The gene calls are TRBV7-2 and TRBJ1-2; D gene ambiguous. The V end was cut by 5 bases, the J end by 5 bases, with 12 bases between. The CDR3 extends over 13 amino acids. CDR1 and CDR2 from the germline V gene are SGHTA and FQGNSA. CDR3 sequence: CASSRLGVYGYTF. The CDR3 DNA reads TGTGCCAGCAGCCGTTTAGGCGTATATGGCTACACCTTC.

This clone was observed once. V and J are TRBV7-2 and TRBJ2-7, with D possibly called TRBD1 or TRBD2 (6 bases each). The CDR3 extends over 16 amino acids. V was clipped by 5 bases and J by 3 bases, with 20 bases between them. CDR1 and CDR2 from the germline V gene are SGHTA and FQGNSA. The CDR3: CASSPTIGGQGYEQYF. The CDR3 DNA reads TGTGCCAGCAGCCCCACCATAGGGGGGCAAGGCTACGAGCAGTACTTC.

The rearrangement links TRBV27 to TRBJ2-7; D gene uncertain. This CDR3 is 11 amino acids long. The germline CDR1 and CDR2 sequences are MNHEY and SMNVEV (reference sequence). The V end was cut by 3 bases, the J end by 0 bases, with 0 bases between. The CDR3 spells CASSFSYEQYF. DNA of the CDR3: TGTGCCAGCAGTTTCTCCTACGAGCAGTACTTC.

V usage is TRBV5-5 and J usage is TRBJ2-5, with D possibly being TRBD2 (6 bases). This CDR3 has 16 amino acids. CDR1 and CDR2 from the germline V gene are SGHKS and YYEKEE (reference sequence). With 4 bases removed from V and 3 bases from J, the gap between germline ends came to 19 bases. The CDR3 loop is CASSTDVRDLKETQYF. In nucleotides, the CDR3 is TGTGCCAGCAGCACAGACGTGCGGGACTTGAAAGAGACCCAGTACTTC. Full variable domain (remainder filled in from reference TRBV5-5 and TRBJ2-5): DAGVTQSPTHLIKTRGQQVTLRCSPISGHKSVSWYQQVLGQGPQFIFQYYEKEERGRGNFPDRFSARQFPNYSSELNVNALLLGDSALYLCASSTDVRDLKETQYFGPGTRLLVL.

V gene TRBV10-1 combines with J gene TRBJ2-2; a possible D gene is TRBD1 (5 bases). The length of the CDR3 is 14 residues. In germline, CDR1 is WNHNN, CDR2 SYGVQD (reference sequence). With 5 bases removed from V and 5 bases from J, the gap between germline ends came to 12 bases. The CDR3 coding sequence is TGCGCCAGCAGTATGGGGCGAACGACCGGGGAGCTGTTTTTT. Protein: CASSMGRTTGELFF.

The V call is TRBV28, the J call TRBJ2-7; D gene ambiguous. The CDR3 length is 11 residues. Per the germline V gene, CDR1 is MDHEN and CDR2 is SYDVKM. V was trimmed by 10 bases and J by 2 bases, leaving 9 bases between them. CDR3 DNA: TGTGCCACCCTTGGGGCCTACGAGCAGTACTTC. Residues: CATLGAYEQYF.

In its sample, this clone was seen once. The rearrangement joins TRBV9 to TRBJ2-7; 7 nucleotides match TRBD2. The germline gives CDR1 SGDLS, CDR2 YYNGEE. V lost 4 bases to trimming and J lost 7 bases; unmatched junction nucleotides: 11. This CDR3 is built from 14 residues. CDR3 loop: CASSTSSVGGEQYF. CDR3 sequence (DNA): TGTGCCAGCAGCACTTCTAGCGTGGGGGGGGAGCAGTACTTC.

The CDR3 sequence: CASRYGTSGRYEQYF. CDR3 coding DNA: TGTGCCAGCAGGTATGGGACTAGCGGCAGGTACGAGCAGTACTTC. The J gene is TRBJ2-7, the V gene TRBV27, with TRBD2 matching 11 bases. The junction had 8 bases not matched to a gene; V was cut back by 6 bases and J by 4 bases. The CDR3 covers 15 residues. The V gene's germline CDR1 is MNHEY and CDR2 SMNVEV (reference sequence).

In its sample, this clone was seen a few times. CDR3 nucleotides: TGTGCCAGCAGTTACTCGACTAGCGGGGGGAAAGATACGCAGTATTTT. This codes for CASSYSTSGGKDTQYF. The rearrangement joins TRBV6-6 to TRBJ2-3, with 13 bases matching TRBD2. This CDR3 has 16 amino acids. The trim removed 0 bases at V and 5 bases at J, leaving 2 bases unmatched. The germline V gene encodes CDR1 MNHNY and CDR2 SVGAGI (reference sequence).

This sequence joins TRBV7-3 and TRBJ2-5; the D gene is possibly TRBD2 (5 bases). V lost 3 bases and J lost 4, with 9 bases in between. CDR1 SGHTA and CDR2 FQGTGA come from the germline V gene. This CDR3 comprises 13 residues. The CDR3 coding sequence is TGTGCCAGCAGCTTCACGGGAAGAGAGACCCAGTACTTC. This sequence encodes CASSFTGRETQYF. Full variable domain (outside the CDR3, taken from reference TRBV7-3 and TRBJ2-5): GAGVSQTPSNKVTEKGKYVELRCDPISGHTALYWYRQSLGQGPEFLIYFQGTGAADDSGLPNDRFFAVRPEGSVSTLKIQRTERGDSAVYLCASSFTGRETQYFGPGTRLLVL.

J is TRBJ1-2 and V is TRBV28; possibly TRBD1 for D (5 bases). There are 16 residues in the CDR3. Trimming removed 6 bases from V and 1 base from J, with 18 bases in between. Per the germline V gene, CDR1 is MDHEN and CDR2 is SYDVKM. CDR3 DNA sequence: TGTGCCAGCAGGCCTCCCGACCCTCAGGGTAACTATGGCTACACCTTC. It encodes CASRPPDPQGNYGYTF.

This clone was picked up a small number of times. The chain has TRBV28 and TRBJ1-2, with a tentative D call TRBD1 (5 bases). This CDR3 has 12 amino acids. CDR1 is MDHEN, CDR2 SYDVKM, per germline. V lost 7 bases and J 9 bases, leaving 15 bases between the germline ends. The CDR3 DNA sequence: TGTGCCAGCACTCCTTGGGGGGGTAGCTACACCTTC. Its protein is CASTPWGGSYTF.